Here is one T cell receptor (beta chain) with its context. Its cognate antigen is unknown. This specimen comes from a study of shared clonotypes between healthy human individuals. Across the study: Three plates each covered CD4 naive and memory; CD8 naive two, CD8 memory one. Findings and limits, study-wide: The study's rarefaction showed incomplete sorted-subset sequencing despite large depth. Non-shared clonotypes had lower generation probabilities than clonotypes shared by all four sorted-subset donors.

CDR1 and CDR2 from the germline V gene are MNHNS and SASEGT. Trimming took 8 bases from V and 2 from J, leaving 9 bases between them. The CDR3 loop spans 13 amino acids. Sorted-subset replicate PCRs used 200 ng DNA, about 30,000 T cell genomes. TCRdb's table, derived via immunoSEQ multiplex PCR, lists solely in-frame clones and lacks some. Of around 2.5 million clones detected, approximately 94% appear once; the ten largest clones hold around 0.37%. Sequences were obtained from naive CD4+ T cells from PBMCs. Stated subset: CD45RA+ positively selected. The origin of this receptor is a man between 18 and 35 years old in good health. Some clones in this sample may be carry-over from other donors' samples. This chain uses TRBV6-1 with TRBJ2-2; no clear D. The CDR3 DNA reads TGTGCCAGCCATGTGTCCAACACCGGGGAGCTGTTTTTT. It is translated as CASHVSNTGELFF.